This T cell receptor beta chain was captured by sequencing in a study of cytomegalovirus exposure and HLA in healthy donors. General study findings and limits: The study had only CMV serostatus as immune exposure information. Later examination showed HLA-associated TCR beta chains had greater clonal expansion than equally common others. Sequencing likely caused a cluster of highly shared sequence variants. Usually a TCR sequence was rare, but some public TCRs were found in many donors.

CDR3 length equals 17 residues. Germline V CDR1 and CDR2: LNHDA, SQIVND (reference sequence). As for this clone: What it recognizes is unknown.

Primers included in the PCR were 60 Vbeta and 13 Jbeta primers. Data came from immunoSEQ multiplex PCR; TCRdb stores just in-frame clones and leaves some out. The sample shows some 190,000 clones, about 77% of them seen only once. The origin of this receptor is a man aged 25 to 40 in good health and CMV-seropositive. The sequenced sample was PBMCs. The chain has TRBV19 and TRBJ2-5, with TRBD2 identical over 8 bases. The end of the DNA aligns better with TRBJ2-7, so the J call may be wrong. As DNA, the CDR3 is TGTGCCAGTAGTATGGGCCGAATGAGCGGGGGCAGCTACGAGCAGTACTTC. It yields the protein CASSMGRMSGGSYEQYF.